These 2 T cell receptor beta chains originate from one sample sequenced in a study of cytomegalovirus exposure and HLA in healthy donors. Sequenced by immunoSEQ multiplex PCR; TCRdb stores in-frame clones only, minus some. Among a few hundred thousand clones listed, 86% were seen once. Sequenced: PBMCs. These receptors originate from a woman between 18 and 29 years old in good health and CMV-seronegative.

This clone has ten or more counts. The chain has TRBV19 and TRBJ1-1; D uncertain. Germline assignment: CDR1 LNHDA and CDR2 SQIVND (reference sequence). The V end was cut by 3 bases, the J end by 0 bases, with 8 bases between. The CDR3 length is 14 residues. The CDR3 region has the DNA TGTGCCAGTAGTATCCCCCAGATGAACACTGAAGCTTTCTTT. Protein sequence: CASSIPQMNTEAFF. Supplemented by reference TRBV19 and TRBJ1-1, the full variable domain reads DGGITQSPKYLFRKEGQNVTLSCEQNLNHDAMYWYRQDPGQGLRLIYYSQIVNDFQKGDIAEGYSVSREKKESFPLTVTSAQKNPTAFYLCASSIPQMNTEAFFGQGTRLTVV.

This clone has a single count. The chain uses TRBV6-1 and TRBJ2-7, with a weak D call TRBD2 (5 bases). CDR1 is MNHNS and CDR2 is SASEGT in the germline V gene. This CDR3 has 12 amino acids. Trimming removed 6 bases at V and 6 bases at J, with 12 bases between. The CDR3 region is CASREAPLEQYF. The CDR3 DNA is TGTGCCAGCAGGGAGGCCCCCCTCGAGCAGTACTTC.